Listed below are T cell receptor beta chains from one sample, sequenced in a study of blood T cell repertoires in COVID-19. Sequencing was performed with immunoSEQ multiplex PCR; in TCRdb, only in-frame clones are kept and a portion is missing. Found here are about 200,000 clones, around 92% of them singletons; the top ten hold 3.5% to 4%. The material sequenced was PBMCs or T cells enriched from blood (not recorded which). The receptor source for this set is a woman under 40 with acute COVID-19. Each CDR3 is given with its conserved first and last residue. A D gene is named only where the DNA matches it firmly.

cdr3_length,j_call,d_call,v_call,cdr3_nt,cdr3_aa
14,TRBJ1-1,-,TRBV5-6,TGTGCCAGCAGCTTGGAGCGGTCTAACACTGAAGCTTTCTTT,CASSLERSNTEAFF
15,TRBJ2-2,-,TRBV7-2,TGTGCCAGCAGCTTGGGACTCGCGAACACCGGGGAGCTGTTTTTT,CASSLGLANTGELFF
11,TRBJ2-3,TRBD2,TRBV6-5,TGTGCCAGCCTAGCGGGGGGGACGCAGTATTTT,CASLAGGTQYF
13,TRBJ1-1,-,TRBV2,TGTGCCAGCAGTAATCAAGCAGGCACTGAAGCTTTCTTT,CASSNQAGTEAFF
11,TRBJ2-7,-,TRBV28,TGTGCCAGCAGTTTCTCGTACGAGCAGTACTTC,CASSFSYEQYF
15,TRBJ1-1,TRBD1,TRBV18,TGTGCCAGCTCACCACCCGACAGGGGCGGCACTGAAGCTTTCTTT,CASSPPDRGGTEAFF
15,TRBJ1-6,-,TRBV5-1,TGCGCCAGCAGCGGTACAGGGTTAATCAATTCACCCCTCCACTTT,CASSGTGLINSPLHF
14,TRBJ1-2,TRBD1,TRBV7-6,TGTGCCAGCAGCTCCCCCGGGACAGGGCACGGCTACACCTTC,CASSSPGTGHGYTF
18,TRBJ2-7,-,TRBV5-1,TGCGCCAGCAGCTTGGCCCTTGGTGGGGGGGCTGATTGGTACGAGCAGTACTTC,CASSLALGGGADWYEQYF
13,TRBJ1-1,-,TRBV19,TGTGCCACCTCGGACAGCATGAACACTGAAGCTTTCTTT,CATSDSMNTEAFF
15,TRBJ2-7,TRBD1,TRBV5-1,TGCGCCAGCAGCTTGTTACCGGGACAGGGCAACGAGCAGTACTTC,CASSLLPGQGNEQYF
15,TRBJ1-2,TRBD1,TRBV7-8,TGTGCCAGCAGCCTCGGAGCAACAGGGGGTGCGGGCTACACCTTC,CASSLGATGGAGYTF
16,TRBJ2-5,TRBD1,TRBV19,TGTGCCAGTAGTATCTCACAGGGGGCGCGGGGTGAGACCCAGTACTTC,CASSISQGARGETQYF
15,TRBJ1-5,-,TRBV9,TGTGCCAGCAGCGTAGACGGACAGCCTAATCAGCCCCAGCATTTT,CASSVDGQPNQPQHF
18,TRBJ2-7,TRBD2,TRBV11-2,TGTGCCAGCAGCTTAGATAGAGTGGGGAGGGGTCCCCCCTACGAGCAGTACTTC,CASSLDRVGRGPPYEQYF
14,TRBJ1-2,-,TRBV25-1,TGTGCCAGCAGTGAATTCCCAGGGAACTATGGCTACACCTTC,CASSEFPGNYGYTF
14,TRBJ1-6,TRBD1,TRBV25-1,TGTGCCAGCAGCCTCGGGACAGACGATAATTCCCTCCACTTT,CASSLGTDDNSLHF